The present T cell receptor (beta chain) was sequenced within a study of blood T cells in healthy people across ages. Study overall: About one barcoded beta molecule per two T cells was captured by template switching.

The CDR3 sequence is 15 residues long. Trimming stripped 5 bases from V and 4 bases from J, with 15 bases between. The germline V gene encodes CDR1 SGHVS and CDR2 FNYEAQ. Peripheral blood from each donor was collected in a volume of approximately 10 milliliters. Sample-barcoded 5' priming and a J-beta primer mix drove a second PCR of roughly 7 to 11 cycles. Using its own MiXCR run on the 5' RACE reads, TCRdb lists one record per CDR3 protein. The sample records approximately 800,000 distinct CDR3 sequences, less than 80% being singletons. The TCR sequence derives from a man younger than 40 in good health. The chain employs TRBV7-6 and TRBJ2-1; the D gene is possibly TRBD1 (5 bases). The sequenced sample consisted of blood. As DNA, the CDR3 is TGTGCCAGCAGCCCCAGGGCGCTCCTTTACAATGAGCAGTTCTTC. It encodes CASSPRALLYNEQFF.